This T cell receptor (beta chain) was captured in a study of beta chain features in type 1 diabetes (dated by TCRdb to the late 2010s). Regarding the complete study: No differences in mean age, gender distribution, total cell number or subset yield were found between patients and healthy donors. A total of some 110 million sorted cells were examined across all samples, and a strong correlation was observed between cell number per subset and RNA yield. In the study, recently diagnosed type 1 diabetes patients and matched healthy donors were compared on the TCRB repertoires of their sorted circulating CD4+ T cell subsets. Whereas all 30 or so donors provided naive and central memory subsets, regulatory and stem cell-like memory subsets were isolated from just 8 patients and about 8 healthy donors.

The entire amount of isolated RNA was reverse transcribed using the High Capacity cDNA Reverse Transcription Kit, so the sequenced TCRB transcripts were expressed ones. Naive, central memory and regulatory T cell samples underwent deep immunoSEQ sequencing, averaging about 3.3 million total reads per sample. Sorted cells were lysed in RLT buffer and RNA was extracted with DNase-treated RNeasy Micro or Mini kits, depending on cell number. To prevent cross-contamination, each cell subset was processed individually, whereas patient and healthy donor samples were processed jointly. Using the immunoSEQ multiplex PCR, TCRB sequences were amplified from cDNA into 87-bp fragments spanning the CDR3 region. Sequencing of the amplicons was performed on the Illumina HiSeq platform. Per the original workflow: Synthetic template baselines were used to correct PCR bias computationally, reads within Hamming distance 2 were collapsed together, and singletons that could not be merged were discarded. Reads were aligned against IMGT to assign V, D and J genes, CDR3 length and insertions or deletions at six rearrangement sites. Clonotype counts were normalized to sorted cell number within each subset before computing true diversity and Gini coefficients with the tcR R package. Repertoire sharing was quantified using the overlap coefficient calculated on TCRB nucleotide sequences. Here the immuneACCESS table is served through TCRdb, limited to in-frame sequences with V and J called. Missing clones are a known gap in these copies; in checked studies unresolved V genes cover under half, and the rest lacks a known reason. Clonal size and the V and J genes are those of that table, whereas D and trimming came from the DNA. A total of some 300,000 clones appear in this sample, 7% to 9% of them only once. Clones ranked in the top ten supply 1% of the sample.

On the study overall, not on this receptor specifically: A moderate but significant shortening of TCRB CDR3 length was observed in type 1 diabetes patients in all four CD4+ subsets. Shorter templates might be favored by PCR, yet because patient and control samples were amplified and corrected together, any such skew would affect both groups equally. Because cDNA was sequenced instead of genomic DNA, highly expressing activated cells could be over-represented, though the groups showed no difference in activation or CD3 levels. At VDJ recombination sites, patients with type 1 diabetes made fewer insertions and deleted more nucleotides, a pattern implying thymic rearrangement abnormalities. HLA sub-analyses involved small numbers of individuals, so any influence of HLA type on TCRB rearrangement remained unresolved. Naive, central memory and regulatory TCRB repertoires appeared to be more alike among patients than among healthy donors.

This clone has a handful of counts. What antigen it recognizes has not been identified. Per-base quality was not reported, and no clone a single base away is much larger than it. The CDR3 holds 12 amino acids from the cysteine to the phenylalanine. Kept here is only the CDR3 DNA, which spans 36 bases and is read in frame from base 1. V lost 10 bases and J lost 12 bases; the stretch between them is 19 bases long. Via the germline V gene, CDR1 is ENHRY and CDR2 SYGVKD. Each donor gave one peripheral blood draw, roughly 0.12 L on average, collected into heparinised tubes. Using a panel that included CD45RO, CCR7, CD25, CD127, CD95 and CD27, naive, central memory, regulatory and stem cell-like memory CD4+ T cells were sorted on a BD FACSAria II. A purity above 95% was achieved for all sorted populations. PBMCs were isolated right away by Lymphoprep density gradient centrifugation and were stained directly, without culture. So that batch effects would be minimized, each experiment stained and sorted samples in pairs, pairing one healthy donor with one patient.

The receptor was isolated from a woman aged 18-35 years in good health. This chain is built from TRBV10-3 and TRBJ2-1; matching of 6 bases hints at TRBD2 as the D gene. Specimen: central memory CD4+ T cells from blood. The nucleotides are TGTGCCAGCAGCCGCGATAGCGGCCCGCAGTTCTTC. The translation is CASSRDSGPQFF.